The 20 T cell receptor beta chains reported below all come from one sample, sequenced in a study of cytomegalovirus exposure and HLA in healthy donors. PCR primers comprised 60 Vbeta and 13 Jbeta primers. Sequencing was performed with immunoSEQ multiplex PCR; in TCRdb, only in-frame clones are kept and a portion is missing. Of about 140,000 clones in the sample, around 80% were seen once. Sequenced input: PBMCs. These receptors came from a man aged 30 to 39 in good health and CMV-seropositive.

The J gene is TRBJ2-2, the V gene TRBV9; 12 bases line up with TRBD1. CDR3 size: 15 residues. The trim removed 1 base at V and 10 bases at J, leaving 5 bases unmatched. The germline gives CDR1 SGDLS, CDR2 YYNGEE. The CDR3 DNA reads TGTGCCAGCAGCGTAATTGGGACAGGGGGCGAGGAGCTGTTTTTT. Its protein product is CASSVIGTGGEELFF.

The V gene is TRBV7-3, the J gene TRBJ2-2, with D hard to call. This CDR3 region has 14 residues. The germline CDR1 and CDR2 sequences are SGHTA and FQGTGA. Trimming stripped 6 bases from V and 3 bases from J, with 11 bases between. CDR3 DNA sequence: TGTGCCAGCAGTTTGACACCGGACACCGGGGAGCTGTTTTTT. The encoded protein is CASSLTPDTGELFF.

This clone was seen only once. The V gene is TRBV5-1, the J gene TRBJ1-2; TRBD1 aligns across 7 bases. The CDR3 sequence is 16 residues long. The V and J ends lost 3 bases and 0 bases, in that order; junction bases with no gene match: 8. Germline-derived CDR1 and CDR2 are SGHRS and YFSETQ. The CDR3 region has the DNA TGCGCCAGCAGCTCCGGGACAGCCCTTTCTAACTATGGCTACACCTTC. Translating it yields CASSSGTALSNYGYTF. Variable domain in full (rest from reference TRBV5-1 and TRBJ1-2): KAGVTQTPRYLIKTRGQQVTLSCSPISGHRSVSWYQQTPGQGLQFLFEYFSETQRNKGNFPGRFSGRQFSNSRSEMNVSTLELGDSALYLCASSSGTALSNYGYTFGSGTRLTVV.

This clone came up once. The V and J genes are TRBV27 and TRBJ2-5, with 9 bases fitting TRBD2. V dropped 0 bases and J dropped 5; count of bases not matched to a gene: 7. CDR1 and CDR2 from the germline V gene are MNHEY and SMNVEV (reference sequence). This CDR3 spans 16 amino acids. CDR3 sequence: CASSLSSPRGGETQYF. CDR3 nucleotides: TGTGCCAGCAGTTTATCGAGCCCGCGGGGGGGGGAGACCCAGTACTTC.

V and J are TRBV5-6 and TRBJ2-7; 8 nucleotides agree with TRBD2. From germline, CDR1 is SGHDT and CDR2 YYEEEE. The CDR3 length is 14 residues. Trimming at V came to 4 bases and at J to 5 bases, leaving 8 bases not matched to a gene. DNA of the CDR3: TGTGCCAGCAGCACCTCGGGAGGGAGGGACGAGCAGTACTTC. Protein sequence: CASSTSGGRDEQYF.

This chain uses TRBV2 with TRBJ1-2, with 7 positions matching TRBD1. This CDR3 is built from 12 residues. The V and J ends lost 6 bases and 10 bases, in that order; junction bases with no gene match: 8. Per the germline V gene, CDR1 is SNHLY and CDR2 is FYNNEI. The DNA of the CDR3 is TGTGCCAGCAGCCAAACAGGGGACGACTACACCTTC. Its translation is CASSQTGDDYTF. The complete variable domain, with remaining parts taken from reference TRBV2 and TRBJ1-2, reads EPEVTQTPSHQVTQMGQEVILRCVPISNHLYFYWYRQILGQKVEFLVSFYNNEISEKSEIFDDQFSVERPDGSNFTLKIRSTKLEDSAMYFCASSQTGDDYTFGSGTRLTVV.

There are a few counts of this clone. This chain connects TRBV5-4 to TRBJ2-2, with 7 bases aligning to TRBD2. Germline CDR1 reads SGHNT; CDR2 reads YYREEE (reference sequence). The ends lost 4 bases at V and 4 bases at J; junction bases unmatched: 7. The CDR3 extends over 15 amino acids. The CDR3 reads CASSAGTNPTGELFF. CDR3 DNA: TGTGCCAGCAGCGCCGGGACTAACCCCACCGGGGAGCTGTTTTTT.

The CDR3 reads CASSRLAGAADTQYF. CDR3 bases: TGTGCCAGCAGTCGACTAGCGGGAGCGGCAGATACGCAGTATTTT. V usage is TRBV27 and J usage is TRBJ2-3; TRBD2 aligns across 12 bases. After removal of 5 bases from V and 4 bases from J, the junction contained 4 bases not matched to a gene. The CDR3 consists of 15 residues. In germline, CDR1 is MNHEY, CDR2 SMNVEV (reference sequence).

The chain joins TRBV5-1 to TRBJ2-3; 12 bases map to TRBD2. Germline CDR1 reads SGHRS; CDR2 reads YFSETQ. V lost 7 bases to trimming and J lost 3 bases; unmatched junction nucleotides: 6. This CDR3 region has 15 residues. The CDR3 nucleotides read TGCGCCAGCCAAGCTAGCGGGGGGGCGACAGATACGCAGTATTTT. This gives the protein CASQASGGATDTQYF.

This clone showed up just once. The gene calls are TRBV5-4 and TRBJ1-2; weak D call: TRBD1 (5 bases). The CDR3 is 12 residues long. V was shortened by 0 bases and J by 6 bases, with 6 bases between the two germline ends. Per germline, CDR1 SGHNT and CDR2 YYREEE (reference sequence). The CDR3 coding sequence is TGTGCCAGCAGCTTGGAACAGGATGGCTACACCTTC. It is translated as CASSLEQDGYTF.

This rearrangement joins TRBV6-5 to TRBJ1-6; TRBD1 matches 7 bases. The CDR3 has 14 residues. CDR1 and CDR2 from the germline V gene are MNHEY and SVGAGI. Unmatched junction bases numbered 2, after V lost 5 bases and J lost 4 bases. CDR3 bases: TGTGCCAGCAGTCCGGACAGGTATAATTCACCCCTCCACTTT. Its protein product is CASSPDRYNSPLHF.

This chain connects TRBV25-1 to TRBJ1-1; D possibly corresponds to TRBD1 (6 bases). The CDR3 has 13 amino acids. The V end lost 4 bases, the J end lost 4 bases, and 10 bases lay between the germline ends. The V gene's germline CDR1 is MGHDK and CDR2 SYGVNS. The CDR3 protein is CASSGTGPTEAFF. The CDR3 DNA is TGTGCCAGCAGTGGCACAGGGCCCACTGAAGCTTTCTTT.

This chain links TRBV9 with TRBJ2-2, with D possibly matching TRBD1 (6 bases). Deletions cut 3 bases from V and 5 bases from J, with 11 bases between. CDR3 length: 14 residues. The germline CDR1 and CDR2 sequences are SGDLS and YYNGEE. The CDR3 loop is CASSAEQGTGELFF. The CDR3 DNA follows: TGTGCCAGCAGCGCAGAACAGGGTACCGGGGAGCTGTTTTTT.

V and J are TRBV19 and TRBJ2-3, with D possibly TRBD1 on 7 matching bases. The CDR3 extends over 14 amino acids. Germline V CDR1 and CDR2: LNHDA, SQIVND (reference sequence). Trimming pared 5 bases from V and 3 bases from J, leaving 12 bases between. This CDR3 is CASSFRGTTDTQYF. Written as DNA, the CDR3 is TGTGCCAGTAGTTTCAGGGGGACTACAGATACGCAGTATTTT.

This sequence joins TRBV9 and TRBJ2-2; TRBD2 agrees at 13 bases. V dropped 1 base and J dropped 0; count of bases not matched to a gene: 6. The CDR3 totals 19 residues. Germline V CDR1 and CDR2: SGDLS, YYNGEE. CDR3 DNA sequence: TGTGCCAGCAGCGTATCTACCGGGACTAGCGGGACGAACACCGGGGAGCTGTTTTTT. Protein product: CASSVSTGTSGTNTGELFF.

The chain couples TRBV2 to TRBJ1-1; 8 bases are a match to TRBD1. There are 11 residues in the CDR3. Germline loops: CDR1 SNHLY, CDR2 FYNNEI. After removal of 6 bases from V and 10 bases from J, the junction contained 4 bases not matched to a gene. This chain's CDR3 is CASSSDRGAFF. As DNA, the CDR3 is TGTGCCAGCAGCTCTGACAGGGGAGCTTTCTTT.

The chain uses TRBV7-6 and TRBJ1-2; D gene unclear. V was shortened by 1 base and J by 4 bases, with 7 bases between the two germline ends. Germline V gene data show CDR1 as SGHVS and CDR2 as FNYEAQ. The CDR3 contains 13 residues. The CDR3 bases are TGTGCCAGCAGCTTAGGGCAGTCCTATGGCTACACCTTC. Its translation: CASSLGQSYGYTF.

This clone appeared once. The genes are TRBV2 and TRBJ2-3, with D unresolved. Trimming shortened V by 2 bases and J by 6 bases, and 12 bases separated the two germline ends. The CDR3 has 14 amino acids. CDR1 and CDR2 (germline): SNHLY, FYNNEI. The CDR3 loop is CASSEPQFLDTQYF. CDR3 DNA sequence: TGTGCCAGCAGTGAACCCCAGTTTTTGGATACGCAGTATTTT.

V usage is TRBV5-1 and J usage is TRBJ2-7, with 10 bases lining up with TRBD2. CDR3 length: 16 amino acids. Germline V gives CDR1 SGHRS, CDR2 YFSETQ. With 4 bases clipped from V and 5 bases from J, the junction kept 12 bases outside the gene matches. In DNA form, the CDR3 reads TGCGCCAGCAGCCCTATAAGCGGGGGGGAGGTCCACGAGCAGTACTTC. Translating gives CASSPISGGEVHEQYF.

V usage is TRBV7-3 and J usage is TRBJ1-1; 7 bases fit TRBD1. The CDR3 is 12 residues long. V lost 4 bases, J lost 6 bases, and 2 bases stayed unmatched. The germline V gene encodes CDR1 SGHTA and CDR2 FQGTGA. Here the CDR3 reads CASSSGGAEAFF. The DNA for the CDR3 is TGTGCCAGCAGCTCAGGGGGTGCTGAAGCTTTCTTT.